This T cell receptor beta chain was identified in a study of blood T cell repertoires in COVID-19. Study as a whole: Samples representing acute and convalescent COVID-19 were sourced from the United States, Italy and Spain. Sample material is recorded as cDNA or gDNA derived from T cells, B-cell-depleted T cells, or PBMCs.

Data came from immunoSEQ multiplex PCR; TCRdb stores just in-frame clones and leaves some out. The table records a few hundred thousand clones, approximately 91% of them present only once. This clonotype originated in a woman in her forties who had recovered from COVID-19. Sequences were obtained from peripheral blood.

DNA of the CDR3: TGTGCCAGCAGCCAAGAGGGGACTAGCACCTACGAGCAGTACTTC. It yields the protein CASSQEGTSTYEQYF. The rearrangement joins TRBV4-2 to TRBJ2-7; 9 bases are shared with TRBD2. J lost 2 bases, V lost 0 bases, and 2 bases had no gene match. The CDR3 has 15 amino acids. Germline V gives CDR1 LGHNA, CDR2 YNFKEQ.